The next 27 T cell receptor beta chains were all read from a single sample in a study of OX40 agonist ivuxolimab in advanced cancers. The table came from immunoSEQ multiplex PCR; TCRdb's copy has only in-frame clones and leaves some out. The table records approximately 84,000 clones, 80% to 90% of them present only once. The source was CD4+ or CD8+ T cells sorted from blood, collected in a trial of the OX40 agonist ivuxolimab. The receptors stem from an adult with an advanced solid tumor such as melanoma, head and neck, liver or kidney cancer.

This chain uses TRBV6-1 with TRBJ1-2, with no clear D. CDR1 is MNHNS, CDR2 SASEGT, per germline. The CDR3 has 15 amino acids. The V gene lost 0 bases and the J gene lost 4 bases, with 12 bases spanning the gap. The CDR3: CASSEARTALYGYTF. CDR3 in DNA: TGTGCCAGCAGTGAAGCGCGTACAGCACTCTATGGCTACACCTTC.

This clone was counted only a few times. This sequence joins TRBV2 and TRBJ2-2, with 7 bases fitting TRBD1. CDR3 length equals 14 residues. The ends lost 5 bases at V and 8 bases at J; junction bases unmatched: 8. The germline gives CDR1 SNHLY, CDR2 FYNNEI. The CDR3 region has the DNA TGTGCCAGCAGTTCCCGGACAGGAAGGGGGGAGCTGTTTTTT. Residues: CASSSRTGRGELFF. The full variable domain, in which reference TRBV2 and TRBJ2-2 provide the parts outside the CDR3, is EPEVTQTPSHQVTQMGQEVILRCVPISNHLYFYWYRQILGQKVEFLVSFYNNEISEKSEIFDDQFSVERPDGSNFTLKIRSTKLEDSAMYFCASSSRTGRGELFFGEGSRLTVL.

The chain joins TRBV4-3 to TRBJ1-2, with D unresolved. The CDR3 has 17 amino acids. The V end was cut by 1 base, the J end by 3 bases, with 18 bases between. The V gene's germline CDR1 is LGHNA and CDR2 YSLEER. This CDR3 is CASSQAEGNGPYYGYTF. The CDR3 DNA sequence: TGCGCCAGCAGCCAAGCAGAGGGTAACGGACCTTACTATGGCTACACCTTC.

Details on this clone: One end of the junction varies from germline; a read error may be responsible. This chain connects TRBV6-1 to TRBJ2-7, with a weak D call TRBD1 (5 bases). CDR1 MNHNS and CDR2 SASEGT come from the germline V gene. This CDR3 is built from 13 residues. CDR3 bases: TGTGCCAGCAGGGAAGGGGCACGGTACGAGCAGTACTTC. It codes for CASREGARYEQYF.

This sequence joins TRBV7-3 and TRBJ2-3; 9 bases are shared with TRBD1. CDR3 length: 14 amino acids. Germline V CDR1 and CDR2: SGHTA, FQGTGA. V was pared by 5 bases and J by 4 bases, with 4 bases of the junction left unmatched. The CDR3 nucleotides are TGTGCCAGCAGCCGGGACAGGGTCGCAGATACGCAGTATTTT. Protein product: CASSRDRVADTQYF.

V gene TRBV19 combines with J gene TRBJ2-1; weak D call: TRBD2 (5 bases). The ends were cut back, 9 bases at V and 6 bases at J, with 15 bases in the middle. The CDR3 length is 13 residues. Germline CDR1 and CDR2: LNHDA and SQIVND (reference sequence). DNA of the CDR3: TGTGCCAGCGGGGTTGGTTTTGTCAATGAGCAGTTCTTC. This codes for CASGVGFVNEQFF.

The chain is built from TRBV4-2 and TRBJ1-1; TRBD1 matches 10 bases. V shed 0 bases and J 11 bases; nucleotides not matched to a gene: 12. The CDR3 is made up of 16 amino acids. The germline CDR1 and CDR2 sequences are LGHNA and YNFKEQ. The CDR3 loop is CASSQDLNPGQGRAFF. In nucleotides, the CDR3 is TGTGCCAGCAGCCAAGATCTTAACCCGGGACAGGGGCGCGCTTTCTTT.

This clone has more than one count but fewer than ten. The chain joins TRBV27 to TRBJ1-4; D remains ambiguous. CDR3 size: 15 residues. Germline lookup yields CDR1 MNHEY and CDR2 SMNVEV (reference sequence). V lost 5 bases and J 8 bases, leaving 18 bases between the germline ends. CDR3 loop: CASSLREGVGEKLFF. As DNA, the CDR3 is TGTGCCAGCAGTCTGCGAGAGGGAGTAGGAGAAAAACTGTTTTTT.

Written as DNA, the CDR3 is TGTGCCAGCAGTCCAATAAGGACGGGGTCGGATGGCTACACCTTC. This encodes CASSPIRTGSDGYTF. J is TRBJ1-2 and V is TRBV6-1; D gene ambiguous. The germline V gene encodes CDR1 MNHNS and CDR2 SASEGT. This CDR3 has 15 residues. Trimming stripped 5 bases from V and 6 bases from J, with 19 bases between.

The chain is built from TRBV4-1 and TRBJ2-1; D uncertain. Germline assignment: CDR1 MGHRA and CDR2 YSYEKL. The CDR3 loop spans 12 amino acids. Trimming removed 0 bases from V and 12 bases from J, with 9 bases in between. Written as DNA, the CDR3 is TGCGCCAGCAGCCAAGAAGACGCTAGGCAGTTCTTC. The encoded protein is CASSQEDARQFF.

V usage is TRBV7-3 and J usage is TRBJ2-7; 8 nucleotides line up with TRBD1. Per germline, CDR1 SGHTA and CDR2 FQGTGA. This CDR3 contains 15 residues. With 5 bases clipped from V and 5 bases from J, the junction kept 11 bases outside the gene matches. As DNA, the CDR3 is TGTGCCAGCAGCCTATCGGGGACAGGAGCGGACGAGCAGTACTTC. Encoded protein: CASSLSGTGADEQYF.

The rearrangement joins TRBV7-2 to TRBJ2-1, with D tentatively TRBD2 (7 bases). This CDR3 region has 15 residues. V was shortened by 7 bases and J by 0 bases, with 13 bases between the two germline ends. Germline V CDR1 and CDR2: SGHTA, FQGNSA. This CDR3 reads CASNRGGSSYNEQFF. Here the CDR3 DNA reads TGTGCCAGCAATCGCGGGGGCAGCTCCTACAATGAGCAGTTCTTC.

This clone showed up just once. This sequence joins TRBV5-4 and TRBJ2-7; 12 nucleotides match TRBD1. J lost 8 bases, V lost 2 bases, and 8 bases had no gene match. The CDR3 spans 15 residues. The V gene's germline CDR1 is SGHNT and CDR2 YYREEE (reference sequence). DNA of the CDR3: TGTGCCAGCAGCTTCCAGGGACAGGGGGCATCCAAGCAGTACTTC. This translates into CASSFQGQGASKQYF.

The CDR3 sequence: CAGAGTGELFF. In nucleotides, the CDR3 is TGTGCCGGGGCCGGGACCGGGGAGCTGTTTTTT. The V gene is TRBV30, the J gene TRBJ2-2, with D perhaps matching TRBD1 (5 bases). This CDR3 has 11 amino acids. Per the germline V gene, CDR1 is GTSNPN and CDR2 is SVGIG (reference sequence). The ends were cut back, 8 bases at V and 5 bases at J, with 9 bases in the middle.

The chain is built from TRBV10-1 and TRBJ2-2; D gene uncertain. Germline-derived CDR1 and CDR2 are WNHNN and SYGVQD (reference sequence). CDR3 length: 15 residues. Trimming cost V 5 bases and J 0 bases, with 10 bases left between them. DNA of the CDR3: TGCGCCAGCAGTAAATTTTCAGCGAACACCGGGGAGCTGTTTTTT. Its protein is CASSKFSANTGELFF.

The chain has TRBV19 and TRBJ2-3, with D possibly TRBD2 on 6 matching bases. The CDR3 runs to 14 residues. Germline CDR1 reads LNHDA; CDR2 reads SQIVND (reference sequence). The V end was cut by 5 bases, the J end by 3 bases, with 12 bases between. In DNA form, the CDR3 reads TGTGCCAGTAGTGTTCTAGCGCCGACAGATACGCAGTATTTT. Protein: CASSVLAPTDTQYF.

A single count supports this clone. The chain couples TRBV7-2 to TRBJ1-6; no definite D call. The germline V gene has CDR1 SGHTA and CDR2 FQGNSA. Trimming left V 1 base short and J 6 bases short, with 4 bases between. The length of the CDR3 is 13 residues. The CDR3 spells CASSLGVNSPLHF. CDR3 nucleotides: TGTGCCAGCAGCTTAGGGGTTAATTCACCCCTCCACTTT.

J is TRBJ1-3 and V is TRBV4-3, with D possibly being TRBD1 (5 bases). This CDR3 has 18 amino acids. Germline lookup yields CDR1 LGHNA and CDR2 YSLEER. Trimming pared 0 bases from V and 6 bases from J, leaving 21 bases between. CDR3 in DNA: TGCGCCAGCAGCCAAGATAGGGCTACATCAGGGAATGAAAACACCATATATTTT. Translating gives CASSQDRATSGNENTIYF.

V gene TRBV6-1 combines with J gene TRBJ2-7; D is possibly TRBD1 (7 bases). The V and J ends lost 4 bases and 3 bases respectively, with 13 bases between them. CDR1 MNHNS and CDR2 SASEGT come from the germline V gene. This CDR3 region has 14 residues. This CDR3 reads CASSGQGGSYEQYF. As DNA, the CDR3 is TGTGCCAGCAGTGGTCAGGGGGGAAGCTACGAGCAGTACTTC.

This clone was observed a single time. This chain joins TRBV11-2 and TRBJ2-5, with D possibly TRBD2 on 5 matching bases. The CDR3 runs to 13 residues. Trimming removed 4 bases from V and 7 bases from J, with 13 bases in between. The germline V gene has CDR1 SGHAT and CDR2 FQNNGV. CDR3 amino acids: CASSSGSEGTQYF. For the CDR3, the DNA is TGTGCCAGCAGCTCGGGGTCCGAAGGGACCCAGTACTTC.

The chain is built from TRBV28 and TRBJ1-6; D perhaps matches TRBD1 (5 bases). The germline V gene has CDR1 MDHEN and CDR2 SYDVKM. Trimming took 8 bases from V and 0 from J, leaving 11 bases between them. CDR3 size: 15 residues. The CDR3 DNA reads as TGTGCCAGCGATGCTGGGGGCTCCTATAATTCACCCCTCCACTTT. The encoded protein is CASDAGGSYNSPLHF. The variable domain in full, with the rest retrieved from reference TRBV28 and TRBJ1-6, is DVKVTQSSRYLVKRTGEKVFLECVQDMDHENMFWYRQDPGLGLRLIYFSYDVKMKEKGDIPEGYSVSREKKERFSLILESASTNQTSMYLCASDAGGSYNSPLHFGNGTRLTVT.

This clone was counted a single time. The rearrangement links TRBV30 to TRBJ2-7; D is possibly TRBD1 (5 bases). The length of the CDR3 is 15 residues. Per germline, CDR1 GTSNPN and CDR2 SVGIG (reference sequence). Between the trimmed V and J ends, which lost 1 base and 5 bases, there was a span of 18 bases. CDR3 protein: CAWSALTVSNHEQYF. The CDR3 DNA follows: TGTGCCTGGAGTGCGTTGACAGTTTCAAACCACGAGCAGTACTTC.

This chain's CDR3 is CASSPIGLAGTSYEQYF. Here the CDR3 DNA reads TGTGCCAGCAGTCCGATCGGACTAGCGGGGACTTCCTACGAGCAGTACTTC. The chain uses TRBV28 and TRBJ2-7, with 12 bases aligning to TRBD2. The CDR3 totals 17 residues. V lost 5 bases, J lost 1 base, and 9 bases stayed unmatched. Germline CDR1 is MDHEN and CDR2 is SYDVKM.

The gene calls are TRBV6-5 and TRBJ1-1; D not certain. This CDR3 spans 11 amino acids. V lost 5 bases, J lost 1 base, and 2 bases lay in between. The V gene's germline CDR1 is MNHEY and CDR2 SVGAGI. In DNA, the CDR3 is TGTGCCAGCAGTACGAACACTGAAGCTTTCTTT. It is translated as CASSTNTEAFF.

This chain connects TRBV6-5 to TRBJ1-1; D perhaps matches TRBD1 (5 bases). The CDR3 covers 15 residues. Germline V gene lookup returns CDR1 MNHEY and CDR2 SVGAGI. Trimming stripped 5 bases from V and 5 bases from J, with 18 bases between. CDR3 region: CASSRYPGEGTEAFF. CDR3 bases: TGTGCCAGCAGTCGTTATCCCGGGGAGGGGACTGAAGCTTTCTTT.

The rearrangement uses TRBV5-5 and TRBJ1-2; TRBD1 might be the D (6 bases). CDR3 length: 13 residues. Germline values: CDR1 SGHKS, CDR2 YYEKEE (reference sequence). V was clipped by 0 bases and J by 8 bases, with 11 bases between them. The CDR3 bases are TGTGCCAGCAGCTTGGGGGGACAATGGGGCTACACCTTC. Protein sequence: CASSLGGQWGYTF.

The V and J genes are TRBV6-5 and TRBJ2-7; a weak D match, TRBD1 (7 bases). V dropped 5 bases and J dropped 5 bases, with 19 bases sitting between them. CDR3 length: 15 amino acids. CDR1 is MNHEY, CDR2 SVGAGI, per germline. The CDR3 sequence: CASSRTRGATHEQYF. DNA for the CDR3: TGTGCCAGCAGTCGTACCAGGGGGGCAACCCACGAGCAGTACTTC.